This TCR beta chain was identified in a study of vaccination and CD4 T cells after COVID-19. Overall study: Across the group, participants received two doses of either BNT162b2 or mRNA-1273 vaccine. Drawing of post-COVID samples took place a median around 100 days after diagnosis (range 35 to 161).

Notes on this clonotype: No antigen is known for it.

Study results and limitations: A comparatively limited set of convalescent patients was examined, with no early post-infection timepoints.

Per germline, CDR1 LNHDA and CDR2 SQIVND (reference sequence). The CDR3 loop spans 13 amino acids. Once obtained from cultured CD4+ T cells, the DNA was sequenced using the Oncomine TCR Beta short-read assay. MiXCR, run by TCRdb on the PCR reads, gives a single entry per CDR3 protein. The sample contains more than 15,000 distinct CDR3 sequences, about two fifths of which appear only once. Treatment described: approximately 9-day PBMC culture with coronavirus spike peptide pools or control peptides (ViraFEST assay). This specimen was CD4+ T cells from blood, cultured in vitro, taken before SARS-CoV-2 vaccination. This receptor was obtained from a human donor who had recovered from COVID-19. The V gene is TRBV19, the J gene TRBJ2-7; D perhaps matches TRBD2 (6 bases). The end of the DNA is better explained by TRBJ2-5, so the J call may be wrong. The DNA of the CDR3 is TGTGCCAGATGGTGGGGACTGGGAAAGACCCAGTACTTC. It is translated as CARWWGLGKTQYF.